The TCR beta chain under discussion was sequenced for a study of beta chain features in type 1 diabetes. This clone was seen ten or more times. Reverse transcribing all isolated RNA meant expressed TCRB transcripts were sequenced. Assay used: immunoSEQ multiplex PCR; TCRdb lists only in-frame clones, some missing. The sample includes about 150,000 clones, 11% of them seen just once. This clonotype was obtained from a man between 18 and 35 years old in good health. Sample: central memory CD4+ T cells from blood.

The CDR3 DNA follows: TGTGCCAGCACCCAGGGCTCGACAGGGATCATTCAGTACTTC. It specifies CASTQGSTGIIQYF. This rearrangement joins TRBV5-8 to TRBJ2-4; 7 nucleotides match TRBD1. From germline, CDR1 is SGHTS and CDR2 YDEGEE. CDR3 size: 14 residues. The V gene end was trimmed by 6 bases and the J gene end by 9 bases; junction bases not matched to a gene: 12.